This TCR beta chain was captured by sequencing in a study of blood T cells in healthy people across ages (dated by TCRdb to between 2015 and 2016). In terms of the full investigation: In model experiments, roughly one uniquely barcoded TCR beta cDNA molecule per two T cells was captured by template switching. For two donors (one aged 18 to 29 and one aged 80 or older), the study analyzed two additional independent replicas of 1 million unique cDNA reads from the same blood draw. To avoid experimental bias, donors of different ages were randomly spread across the sequencing lanes. The donors were split into four age groups: young (average 16 years), middle-aged (39), aged (over 55) and long-lived (roughly 86). Using deep sequencing normalized with unique cDNA molecular identifiers, the study measured how TCR beta repertoire diversity changes with age. Study-wide conclusions, independent of this receptor: Compared with the aged group, the long-lived group had more naive CD4+ T cells, fewer expanded clones and increased TCR diversity, a pattern suggesting age selection. As age increased, observed TCR beta diversity per million T cells dropped in a roughly linear way, and a significant reduction was already evident by age about 40. A strong correlation was found between observed TCR beta diversity and the percentage of naive T cells measured by flow cytometry. Total diversity estimates from one million sequenced T cells were considered lower bounds and underestimates. Because profiling used bulk unsorted PBMCs, naive and antigen-experienced compartments could not be compared conclusively. The CMV infection status of donors was not known, potentially confounding age-related changes in expanded clonotypes.

The method was 5' RACE. The instrument was an Illumina HiSeq 2500. The second PCR ran for about 7 to 11 cycles and used a J-beta primer mix along with a sample-barcoded 5' primer. A unique molecular identifier was introduced onto each TCR beta cDNA molecule by a template-switch 5' adaptor carrying 12 random nucleotides. Each sample yielded at least 3 million CDR3-containing paired-end reads. First-strand cDNA was synthesized from all RNA with the Mint cDNA synthesis kit, primed by a TRBC-specific oligonucleotide. Following uracil-DNA glycosylase treatment, a first 18-cycle PCR with universal primers M1SS and BC2_uni_R was performed on all cDNA. In the source study's methods: For normalization, 1 million high-quality reads were randomly selected from each sample, with every read carrying a distinct molecular identifier. Reads sharing molecular identifiers were discarded rather than binned into consensus sequences. MiTCR, with a Q25 quality threshold and the strictest error-elimination algorithm, was used for CDR3 identification, clonotype clustering and error correction. Lower-bound total TCR beta diversity was estimated with a nonparametric unseen species model using Euler transformation. Starting from the raw public reads, TCRdb applied fastp trimming at Q25, assembled clones with MiXCR and retained in-frame beta chains. Every entry covers one CDR3 protein and lists the most common genes and DNA from its rows. The V and J calls follow TCRdb's processing rather than the paper's. The sample has 700,000 to 1,000,000 distinct CDR3 sequences on record, about 42% of them singletons. The ten most abundant clones make up nearly 20% of the sample.

The roughly 37 donors, aged 6 to 90 years, were systemically healthy Caucasian individuals from Russia. Each donor gave around 9.8 milliliters of peripheral blood, collected into EDTA-treated Vacutainer tubes. Ficoll-Paque density-gradient centrifugation was used to isolate PBMCs, with at least 7 million per sample. Trizol reagent was used to extract total RNA from the PBMCs, yielding at least 5 micrograms per sample. For every donor, flow cytometry on a PBMC aliquot measured the percentage of naive CD45RAhigh/CD27high T cells. From the cysteine up to the phenylalanine, the CDR3 has a length of 14 residues. The only DNA kept is the CDR3, 42 bases in frame from the first base. Based on the germline V gene, the CDR1 and CDR2 sequences are LGHNA and YSLEER. The junction carries 17 bases between V and J, which are trimmed by 1 base and 11 bases respectively. Points on this clonotype: The antigen it binds to is not known. Base qualities are not at hand, and no much larger clone is one base apart.

The sample consisted of blood. This clonotype was sampled from a man aged 60 to 69 in good health. In this chain, TRBV4-3 is recombined with TRBJ2-5, with the D gene not clear enough to name. The CDR3 region: CASSQGRSGGEQYF. At the DNA level, the sequence is TGCGCCAGCAGCCAAGGTCGGAGTGGTGGTGAGCAGTACTTC.